The 18 T cell receptor beta chains below were found in one sample sequenced in a study of T-cell reconstitution after alpha-beta-depleted transplantation in children. The library targeted TCRbeta and was prepared with unique molecular identifiers. TCRdb re-called the PCR reads through MiXCR, storing one row per CDR3 protein. Seen here are about 370,000 distinct CDR3 sequences, around 21% observed once, and the top ten hold 3.8%. The sample here was PBMCs from the stem cell graft donor, taken from the stem cell graft. These receptors originate from a human donor who donated a stem cell graft to a child with acute myeloid leukemia.

This rearrangement joins TRBV29-1 to TRBJ2-7; D may be TRBD1 or TRBD2 (5 bases each). CDR1 is SQVTM and CDR2 is ANQGSEA in the germline V gene. The germline V and J ends were trimmed by 4 bases and 5 bases, with 12 bases remaining between them. The CDR3 covers 12 residues. CDR3 in DNA: TGCAGCGTTGTCTCTGGGACCCACGAGCAGTACTTC. It is translated as CSVVSGTHEQYF.

This clonotype was observed a handful of times. The DNA of the CDR3 is TGCAGTGCAAGGACAGAATATAGCAATCAGCCCCAGCATTTT. This codes for CSARTEYSNQPQHF. The chain joins TRBV20-1 to TRBJ1-5, with D maybe TRBD1 (6 bases). The CDR3 spans 14 residues. The V end lost 6 bases, the J end lost 0 bases, and 12 bases lay between the germline ends. Germline V gene lookup returns CDR1 DFQATT and CDR2 SNEGSKA (reference sequence).

The V and J genes are TRBV4-2 and TRBJ1-3, with D possibly matching TRBD1 (5 bases). The CDR3 consists of 13 residues. With 5 bases removed from V and 8 bases from J, the gap between germline ends came to 13 bases. CDR1 is LGHNA and CDR2 is YNFKEQ in the germline V gene. The CDR3 loop reads CASSNQGLDTIYF. The CDR3 nucleotides are TGTGCCAGCAGCAATCAGGGTCTGGACACCATATATTTT.

This clonotype occurred a few times. The rearrangement links TRBV12-3 or TRBV12-4 to TRBJ1-1; D is ambiguous. V lost 4 bases and J 1 base, leaving 4 bases between the germline ends. This CDR3 is 12 amino acids long. DNA of the CDR3: TGTGCCAGCAGTTCTGCGAACACTGAAGCTTTCTTT. Residues: CASSSANTEAFF.

This clonotype showed up many times. The CDR3: CAISESVGQGRDYGYTF. DNA of the CDR3: TGTGCCATCAGTGAGTCGGTTGGACAGGGACGAGACTATGGCTACACCTTC. This chain uses TRBV10-3 with TRBJ1-2, with TRBD1 matching 8 bases. V lost 0 bases to trimming and J lost 3 bases; unmatched junction nucleotides: 9. This CDR3 contains 17 residues. Germline V lookup: CDR1 ENHRY, CDR2 SYGVKD.

This clonotype was counted a few times. This chain connects TRBV7-9 to TRBJ2-3; D call uncertain. The V end lost 5 bases, the J end lost 2 bases, and 11 bases lay between the germline ends. This CDR3 comprises 14 residues. Germline V lookup: CDR1 SEHNR, CDR2 FQNEAQ (reference sequence). The chain's CDR3 is CASSPPRPTDTQYF. The CDR3 DNA sequence: TGTGCCAGCAGCCCCCCGCGACCCACAGATACGCAGTATTTT.

The sample holds many counts of this clonotype. This chain joins TRBV6-5 and TRBJ2-1, with D perhaps TRBD1 or TRBD2 (5 bases each). This CDR3 has 16 amino acids. Trimming cost V 2 bases and J 6 bases, with 17 bases left between them. From germline, CDR1 is MNHEY and CDR2 SVGAGI. The CDR3 reads CASSYIGSGSGNEQFF. The CDR3 bases are TGTGCCAGCAGTTACATAGGGTCAGGGAGTGGCAATGAGCAGTTCTTC.

This clonotype has just a few counts. V is TRBV9 and J is TRBJ1-1; D might be TRBD1 (5 bases). V was shortened by 4 bases and J by 3 bases, with 13 bases between the two germline ends. The CDR3 has 14 residues. Germline V gives CDR1 SGDLS, CDR2 YYNGEE. CDR3 nucleotide sequence: TGTGCCAGCAGCCCAACTTGGGGGGACACTGAAGCTTTCTTT. Translated, it gives CASSPTWGDTEAFF.

This clonotype was picked up a small number of times. The rearrangement links TRBV12-3 or TRBV12-4 to TRBJ2-3, with D perhaps matching TRBD2 (6 bases). V was shortened by 3 bases and J by 5 bases, with 15 bases between the two germline ends. The CDR3 extends over 15 amino acids. CDR3 loop: CASSFLRELGDTQYF. The DNA for the CDR3 is TGTGCCAGCAGTTTTCTCCGGGAGTTAGGAGATACGCAGTATTTT.

In this sample, this clonotype turned up many times. In DNA, the CDR3 is TGCAGTGCTGGGGCTGGATACACAGATACGCAGTATTTT. It yields the protein CSAGAGYTDTQYF. The genes are TRBV20-1 and TRBJ2-3; D is possibly TRBD1 (5 bases). The germline V and J ends were trimmed by 5 bases and 2 bases, with 11 bases remaining between them. Germline V gives CDR1 DFQATT, CDR2 SNEGSKA (reference sequence). CDR3 size: 13 residues.

This clonotype has more than one count but fewer than ten. The chain links TRBV5-1 to TRBJ2-1; D unclear. CDR3 length: 15 amino acids. Germline V gene data show CDR1 as SGHRS and CDR2 as YFSETQ. Trimming pared 3 bases from V and 0 bases from J, leaving 10 bases between. The CDR3, as DNA: TGCGCCAGCAGCTCCACGACAAGCTCCTACAATGAGCAGTTCTTC. This gives the protein CASSSTTSSYNEQFF.

This clonotype was counted only a few times. This chain links TRBV20-1 with TRBJ2-3; TRBD2 aligns across 11 bases. There are 16 residues in the CDR3. Looked up from germline, CDR1 is DFQATT and CDR2 is SNEGSKA (reference sequence). V shed 3 bases, J shed 4 bases, and the junction held 9 bases outside the gene matches. CDR3 amino acids: CSARFSGRALADTQYF. The DNA for the CDR3 is TGCAGTGCTAGGTTTAGCGGGAGGGCCCTGGCAGATACGCAGTATTTT.

V is TRBV18 and J is TRBJ2-1; no definite D call. Per the germline V gene, CDR1 is KGHSH and CDR2 is LQKENI. The CDR3 contains 14 residues. Trimming pared 4 bases from V and 8 bases from J, leaving 15 bases between. CDR3 nucleotide sequence: TGTGCCAGCTCACTACGACATATAGAGGATGAGCAGTTCTTC. Protein product: CASSLRHIEDEQFF.

The chain combines TRBV20-1 with TRBJ2-7; the match to TRBD1 covers 8 bases. V was clipped by 4 bases and J by 3 bases; unmatched bases: 5. The CDR3 contains 13 residues. Germline V CDR1 and CDR2: DFQATT, SNEGSKA (reference sequence). DNA for the CDR3: TGCAGTGCTACCCGGGGACAGGACTACGAGCAGTACTTC. Protein sequence: CSATRGQDYEQYF.

This clonotype was counted a few times. The rearrangement uses TRBV4-1 and TRBJ2-1; D is possibly TRBD1 or TRBD2 (6 bases each). V lost 0 bases and J lost 1, with 25 bases in between. The germline V gene encodes CDR1 MGHRA and CDR2 YSYEKL. This CDR3 region has 21 residues. The CDR3 here is CASSQDMVVGGGTGSYNEQFF. The CDR3 DNA is TGCGCCAGCAGCCAAGATATGGTGGTTGGAGGGGGGACGGGATCCTACAATGAGCAGTTCTTC.

A few counts support this clonotype. The genes are TRBV7-2 and TRBJ2-5; D ambiguous. CDR1 is SGHTA, CDR2 FQGNSA, per germline. V lost 6 bases and J lost 1, with 12 bases in between. The length of the CDR3 is 14 residues. The CDR3 sequence: CASRSPLGQETQYF. In DNA form, the CDR3 reads TGTGCCAGCAGATCCCCCCTGGGCCAAGAGACCCAGTACTTC.

Many counts were recorded for this clonotype. The gene calls are TRBV20-1 and TRBJ1-1, with a possible D match to TRBD1 (6 bases). Germline V gene sequence: CDR1 DFQATT, CDR2 SNEGSKA (reference sequence). The CDR3 covers 14 residues. V lost 6 bases and J 0 bases, leaving 14 bases between the germline ends. CDR3 protein: CSALGGGMNTEAFF. The CDR3 coding sequence is TGCAGTGCCCTCGGAGGGGGTATGAACACTGAAGCTTTCTTT.

The chain joins TRBV5-1 to TRBJ2-3, with D perhaps matching TRBD2 (5 bases). Germline V CDR1 and CDR2: SGHRS, YFSETQ. The CDR3 has 13 residues. V was pared by 6 bases and J by 2 bases, with 10 bases between. The DNA of the CDR3 is TGCGCCAGCAACGGGGAGATCACAGATACGCAGTATTTT. Translation: CASNGEITDTQYF.